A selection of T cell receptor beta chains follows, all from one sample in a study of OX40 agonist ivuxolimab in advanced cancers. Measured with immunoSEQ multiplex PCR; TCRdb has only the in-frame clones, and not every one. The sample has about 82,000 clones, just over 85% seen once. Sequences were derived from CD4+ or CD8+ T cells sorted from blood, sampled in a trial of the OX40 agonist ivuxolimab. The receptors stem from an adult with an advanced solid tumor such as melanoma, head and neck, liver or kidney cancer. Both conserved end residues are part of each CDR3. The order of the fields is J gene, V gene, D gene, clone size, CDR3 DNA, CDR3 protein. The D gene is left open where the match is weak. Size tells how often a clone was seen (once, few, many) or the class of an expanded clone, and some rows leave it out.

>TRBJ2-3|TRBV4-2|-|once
TGTGCCAGCAGCCAAGTGGGGTCTCGAGCAGATACGCAGTATTTT
CASSQVGSRADTQYF
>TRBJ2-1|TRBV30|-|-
TGTGCCTGGAGTGGGTACAATGAGCAGTTCTTC
CAWSGYNEQFF
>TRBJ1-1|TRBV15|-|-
TGTGCCACCAGCAGAGATCGGAACACTGAAGCTTTCTTT
CATSRDRNTEAFF
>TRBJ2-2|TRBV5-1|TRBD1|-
TGCGCCAGCAGCTACACCGGGACAGGGGGCACCGGGGAGCTGTTTTTT
CASSYTGTGGTGELFF
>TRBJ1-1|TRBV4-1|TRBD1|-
TGCGCCAGCAGCCTGACAGGGGTGAGGGACACTGAAGCTTTCTTT
CASSLTGVRDTEAFF
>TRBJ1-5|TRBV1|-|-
TGCACCAGCAGCCAAGATCTTGACTGGGGTGTGCGCAATCAGCCCCAGCATTTT
CTSSQDLDWGVRNQPQHF
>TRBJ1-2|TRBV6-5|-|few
TGTGCCAGCAGTTACTCGGGCAGAAGATTTAACTATGGCTACACCTTC
CASSYSGRRFNYGYTF
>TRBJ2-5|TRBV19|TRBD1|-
TGTGCCAGTAGTCCCCGCTCAGGGGGTTTAGAGACCCAGTACTTC
CASSPRSGGLETQYF
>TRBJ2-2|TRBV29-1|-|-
TGCAGCACGAGGGGGGCGGTCGGCGGGGAGCTGTTTTTT
CSTRGAVGGELFF
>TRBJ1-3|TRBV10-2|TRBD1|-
TGCGCCAGCTGGGACAGGGGAGGCTCTGGAAACACCATATATTTT
CASWDRGGSGNTIYF
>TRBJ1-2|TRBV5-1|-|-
TGCGCCAGCAGCTTTTCTGGGGAGGATGGCTACACCTTC
CASSFSGEDGYTF
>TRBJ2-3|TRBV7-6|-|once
TGTGCCAGCAGCTTAGTAGGGGGAGGTAATCCCACAGATACGCAGTATTTT
CASSLVGGGNPTDTQYF
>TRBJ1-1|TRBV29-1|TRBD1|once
TGCAGCGTTGAAGCACAGGGGATTGGGGCTGAAGCTTTCTTT
CSVEAQGIGAEAFF
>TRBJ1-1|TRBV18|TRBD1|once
TGTGCCAGCTCAGTCCGGGACAGGGACACTGAAGCTTTCTTT
CASSVRDRDTEAFF
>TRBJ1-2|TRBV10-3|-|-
TGTGCCATCAGTGAGATCGGAGGGGACTATGGCTACACCTTC
CAISEIGGDYGYTF
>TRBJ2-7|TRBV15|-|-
TGTGCCACCAGCAGAGGTCGCGACGAGCAGTACTTC
CATSRGRDEQYF
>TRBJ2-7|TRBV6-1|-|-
TGTGCCAGCAGTGAAGCCCTTCGATTGGGGCCGGGCTCCGAGCAGTACTTC
CASSEALRLGPGSEQYF
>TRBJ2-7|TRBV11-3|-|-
TGTGCCAGCAGCCTAGGAGTCACCTACGAGCAGTACTTC
CASSLGVTYEQYF
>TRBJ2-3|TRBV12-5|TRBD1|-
TGTGCTAGTGGCCGCGGGACAGGGGCTTACACAGATACGCAGTATTTT
CASGRGTGAYTDTQYF
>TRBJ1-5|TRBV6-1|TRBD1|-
TGTGCCAGCAGCAGGACAGGGGGCGGGGATCAGCCCCAGCATTTT
CASSRTGGGDQPQHF
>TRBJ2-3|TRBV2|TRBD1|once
TGTGCCAGCAAGGTGACAGGGAGCACAGATACGCAGTATTTT
CASKVTGSTDTQYF
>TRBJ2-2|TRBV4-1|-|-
TGCGCCAGCAGCCAAGAACTAGCGAACACCGGGGAGCTGTTTTTT
CASSQELANTGELFF
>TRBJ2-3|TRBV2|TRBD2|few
TGTGCCAGCAGTGTGTGGACTAGCGGTTGGGATACGCAGTATTTT
CASSVWTSGWDTQYF
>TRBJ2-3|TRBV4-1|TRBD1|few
TGCGCCAGCAGCCGGGGACAGGGGGCCTTAACAGATACGCAGTATTTT
CASSRGQGALTDTQYF
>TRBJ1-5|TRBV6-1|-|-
TGTGCCAGCAGTGAACCAGGCCTTAGCAATCAGCCCCAGCATTTT
CASSEPGLSNQPQHF
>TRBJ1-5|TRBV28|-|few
TGTGCCAGCAACCCGACACTGGGGAATCAGCCCCAGCATTTT
CASNPTLGNQPQHF
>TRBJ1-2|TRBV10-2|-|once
TGCGCCGCGGGGCAGGGCGACGGCGGTAACTATGGCTACACCTTC
CAAGQGDGGNYGYTF
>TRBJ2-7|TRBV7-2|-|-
TGTGCCAGCAGCCCCTACAACCCTTGGGAGCAGTACTTC
CASSPYNPWEQYF
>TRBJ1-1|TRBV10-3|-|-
TGTGCCATCAGTCTAACGGCGAACACTGAAGCTTTCTTT
CAISLTANTEAFF
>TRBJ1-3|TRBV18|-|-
TGTGCCAGCTCACCTCGACAGGCAAGCTCTGGAAACACCATATATTTT
CASSPRQASSGNTIYF
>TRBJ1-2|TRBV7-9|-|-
TGTGCCAGCAGCCCTCAGGATGCTAACTATGGCTACACCTTC
CASSPQDANYGYTF
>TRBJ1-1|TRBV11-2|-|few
TGTGCCAGCAGCTCGGGACTGAGGAACACTGAAGCTTTCTTT
CASSSGLRNTEAFF
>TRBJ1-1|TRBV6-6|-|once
TGTTCTTCCCGGCAGGGCGCTGAAGCTTTCTTT
CSSRQGAEAFF
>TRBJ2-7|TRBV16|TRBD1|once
TGTGCCAGCAGCCGGGACAGCTCCTACGAGCAGTACTTC
CASSRDSSYEQYF
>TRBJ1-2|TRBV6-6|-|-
TGTGCCAGCAGTTACTCACCCGTTGTCCCAGAGGGCTACACCTTC
CASSYSPVVPEGYTF
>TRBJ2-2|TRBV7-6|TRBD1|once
TGTGCCAGCATCGAACGGACAGGGTTCACCGGGGAGCTGTTTTTT
CASIERTGFTGELFF
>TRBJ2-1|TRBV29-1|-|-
TGCAGTGGCACCGGGAGTGCCTCCTACAATGAGCAGTTCTTC
CSGTGSASYNEQFF
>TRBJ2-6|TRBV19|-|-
TGTGCCACGAAGGAGAGGGCGGGAACTGGGGCCAACGTCCTGACTTTC
CATKERAGTGANVLTF
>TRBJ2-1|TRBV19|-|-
TGTGCCAGTAGTCCCCAACATGTGGCTCGCAATGAGCAGTTCTTC
CASSPQHVARNEQFF
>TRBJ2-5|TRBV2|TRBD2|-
TGTGCCAGCAAAGGACTAGCCATGACCCCAGAGACCCAGTACTTC
CASKGLAMTPETQYF
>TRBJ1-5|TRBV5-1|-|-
TGCGCCAGCAGCTTGGTAAAGGACAACAATCAGCCCCAGCATTTT
CASSLVKDNNQPQHF
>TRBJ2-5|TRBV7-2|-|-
TGTGCCAGCAGCTTAACCCCCGGGAGCTGGGAGACCCAGTACTTC
CASSLTPGSWETQYF
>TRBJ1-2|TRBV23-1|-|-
TGCGCCAGCAGTCAATTAAGGGGAGTCGATGGCTACACCTTC
CASSQLRGVDGYTF
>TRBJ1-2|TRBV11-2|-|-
TGTGCCAGCAGCTTAGAGTCAGCTTTATATGGCTACACCTTC
CASSLESALYGYTF
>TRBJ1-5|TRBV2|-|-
TGTGCCAGCAGTGGCGTCGACAGAAATCAGCCCCAGCATTTT
CASSGVDRNQPQHF
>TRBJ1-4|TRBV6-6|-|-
TGTGCCAGCGGCAGGACAACTAATGAAAAACTGTTTTTT
CASGRTTNEKLFF
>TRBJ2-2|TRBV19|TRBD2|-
TGTGCCAGTAGTATGATGGCGGGAGGATTCGGGGAGCTGTTTTTT
CASSMMAGGFGELFF
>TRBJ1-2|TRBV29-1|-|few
TGCAGCGGACAGACGACAGTCTGGGGCTACACCTTC
CSGQTTVWGYTF
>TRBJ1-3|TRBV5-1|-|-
TGCGCCAGCAGCTACGCAGGGTTACCTGGAAACACCATATATTTT
CASSYAGLPGNTIYF
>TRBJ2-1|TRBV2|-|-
TGTGCCAGCAGTGGGACTCTCCGGGGGAATGAGCAGTTCTTC
CASSGTLRGNEQFF
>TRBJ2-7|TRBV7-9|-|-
TGTGCCGGCAGCTCCCTCACGGGCGAGCAGTACTTC
CAGSSLTGEQYF
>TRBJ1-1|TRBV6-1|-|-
TGTGCCAGTCAACGGGCCACGAATGGTTTCACTGAAGCTTTCTTT
CASQRATNGFTEAFF
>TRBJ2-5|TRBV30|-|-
TGTGCCTGGAGTGTACTTGGTATCCAGTACTTC
CAWSVLGIQYF
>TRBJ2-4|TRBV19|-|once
TGTGCCAGTAGTATATCGCGGCTAGTGAAAAACATTCAGTACTTC
CASSISRLVKNIQYF
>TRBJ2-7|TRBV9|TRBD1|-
TGTGCCAGCAGCACAGGGGACAGCTCCTACGAGCAGTACTTC
CASSTGDSSYEQYF
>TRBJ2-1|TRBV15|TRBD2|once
TGTGCCACCAGCAGAGGATTAGCGGGACCCAATGAGCAGTTCTTC
CATSRGLAGPNEQFF